These 27 T cell receptor beta chains originate from one sample sequenced in a study of shared clonotypes between healthy human individuals. Measured with immunoSEQ multiplex PCR; TCRdb has only the in-frame clones, and not every one. Of 650,000 to 800,000 clones in the sample, 72% were seen once. Material for sequencing was memory CD4+ T cells sorted from blood. As for subset: CD45RA-negative fraction. These receptors came from a woman aged 25-40 years in good health.

This chain uses TRBV19 with TRBJ1-1; D remains unclear. CDR1 is LNHDA, CDR2 SQIVND, per germline (reference sequence). The ends were cut back, 5 bases at V and 1 base at J, with 11 bases in the middle. The CDR3 runs to 14 residues. The CDR3 region is CASSPTLGNTEAFF. The CDR3 DNA reads TGTGCCAGTAGTCCAACACTCGGGAACACTGAAGCTTTCTTT.

The chain is built from TRBV14 and TRBJ1-1; tentative D call: TRBD1 (6 bases). This CDR3 is 15 amino acids long. Germline CDR1 SGHDN, CDR2 FVKESK. V shed 0 bases and J shed 1 base, with 9 bases lying between them. The CDR3 nucleotides are TGTGCCAGCAGCCAAGATGGCAGGGGGAACACTGAAGCTTTCTTT. This sequence encodes CASSQDGRGNTEAFF.

This chain uses TRBV5-4 with TRBJ2-7; D is tentatively TRBD1 or TRBD2 (5 bases each). V lost 3 bases to trimming and J lost 6 bases, with 16 bases between them. From germline, CDR1 is SGHNT and CDR2 YYREEE (reference sequence). This CDR3 has 14 residues. CDR3 sequence: CASSWGLGKAEQYF. CDR3 sequence (DNA): TGTGCCAGCAGCTGGGGGTTAGGTAAGGCCGAGCAGTACTTC.

The genes are TRBV6-5 and TRBJ2-1; D gene uncertain. The CDR3 totals 15 residues. Germline V gene data show CDR1 as MNHEY and CDR2 as SVGAGI. The V end was cut by 5 bases, the J end by 3 bases, with 14 bases between. The CDR3 coding sequence is TGTGCCAGCAGTCCTTTTCCGACTCTCTACAATGAGCAGTTCTTC. Amino acids: CASSPFPTLYNEQFF.

V usage is TRBV19 and J usage is TRBJ2-1; D is uncertain. Trimming took 4 bases from V and 4 from J, leaving 8 bases between them. Germline assignment: CDR1 LNHDA and CDR2 SQIVND (reference sequence). The CDR3 is made up of 13 amino acids. CDR3 sequence (DNA): TGTGCCAGTAGTAGATCTAGTTACAATGAGCAGTTCTTC. Translated: CASSRSSYNEQFF.

In this sample, this clone turned up many times. CDR3 sequence (DNA): TGTGCCAGCAGCGTACGCCCTGCGGGAGCGGGTGAGACCCAGTACTTC. Translation gives CASSVRPAGAGETQYF. The rearrangement links TRBV9 to TRBJ2-5; 7 bases are shared with TRBD2. There are 16 residues in the CDR3. CDR1 and CDR2 (germline): SGDLS, YYNGEE. The J segment lost 5 bases and the V segment lost 1 base, leaving 11 bases of the junction unmatched.

The chain joins TRBV5-1 to TRBJ2-1; D perhaps matches TRBD2 (5 bases). The CDR3 sequence is 14 residues long. V was clipped by 4 bases and J by 5 bases, with 13 bases between them. Germline CDR1 reads SGHRS; CDR2 reads YFSETQ. The CDR3 is CASSPGVANNEQFF. CDR3 DNA sequence: TGCGCCAGCAGCCCTGGGGTAGCGAACAATGAGCAGTTCTTC.

In this sample, this clone turned up once. The chain has TRBV2 and TRBJ2-7; 9 bases are shared with TRBD2. The CDR3 is made up of 13 amino acids. With V trimmed by 8 bases and J by 7 bases, 9 bases remained unmatched. Germline V gives CDR1 SNHLY, CDR2 FYNNEI. The CDR3 DNA sequence: TGTGCCAGCGAGCGGGAGGTAGTTGTTGAGCAGTACTTC. Translation: CASEREVVVEQYF.

This chain links TRBV10-3 with TRBJ2-3; 9 positions agree with TRBD2. Unmatched junction bases numbered 1, after V lost 0 bases and J lost 0 bases. The CDR3 has 16 amino acids. CDR1 is ENHRY, CDR2 SYGVKD, per germline. CDR3 region: CAISESLAGSTDTQYF. The CDR3 nucleotides are TGTGCCATCAGTGAGTCACTAGCGGGCAGCACAGATACGCAGTATTTT.

This chain links TRBV28 with TRBJ1-1; 10 positions match TRBD1. V lost 4 bases to trimming and J lost 6 bases; unmatched junction nucleotides: 11. This CDR3 is built from 16 residues. CDR1 and CDR2 (germline): MDHEN, SYDVKM. CDR3 in DNA: TGTGCCAGCAGTTCGACAGGGGGCGGGCAGGTCGCTGAAGCTTTCTTT. This encodes CASSSTGGGQVAEAFF. Together with reference TRBV28 and TRBJ1-1, the CDR3 gives the full variable domain: DVKVTQSSRYLVKRTGEKVFLECVQDMDHENMFWYRQDPGLGLRLIYFSYDVKMKEKGDIPEGYSVSREKKERFSLILESASTNQTSMYLCASSSTGGGQVAEAFFGQGTRLTVV.

The genes are TRBV7-9 and TRBJ1-4; D remains unclear. Trimming cost V 0 bases and J 5 bases, with 10 bases left between them. From germline, CDR1 is SEHNR and CDR2 FQNEAQ (reference sequence). CDR3 length equals 15 residues. Written as DNA, the CDR3 is TGTGCCAGCAGCTTAGCGAGAACAGCGAATGAAAAACTGTTTTTT. It translates to CASSLARTANEKLFF.

CDR3 sequence: CASSASSGSSYNEQFF. DNA of the CDR3: TGTGCCAGCAGCGCATCTAGCGGGAGCTCCTACAATGAGCAGTTCTTC. The chain uses TRBV7-2 and TRBJ2-1, with TRBD2 matching 10 bases. Trimming cost V 5 bases and J 0 bases; bases outside gene matches: 4. The CDR3 is made up of 16 amino acids. Germline V gene lookup returns CDR1 SGHTA and CDR2 FQGNSA.

This clone showed up just a few times. The chain employs TRBV19 and TRBJ2-2; 13 nucleotides match TRBD2. Germline-derived CDR1 and CDR2 are LNHDA and SQIVND (reference sequence). Trimming removed 7 bases from V and 6 bases from J; junction bases left unmatched: 5. There are 15 residues in the CDR3. CDR3 sequence reads: CASIQTSGRSGELFF. The DNA for the CDR3 is TGTGCCAGTATTCAGACTAGCGGGAGGTCCGGGGAGCTGTTTTTT.

This clone was detected a few times. Other DNA variants within this sample encode the same CDR3. This sequence joins TRBV5-1 and TRBJ2-2; 7 bases map to TRBD1. Germline V lookup: CDR1 SGHRS, CDR2 YFSETQ. J was trimmed by 3 bases and V by 2 bases; bases with no gene match: 4. This CDR3 has 15 amino acids. CDR3 protein: CASSFGDRDTGELFF. CDR3 sequence (DNA): TGCGCCAGCAGCTTTGGTGACAGGGACACCGGGGAGCTGTTTTTT.

The rearrangement uses TRBV7-7 and TRBJ2-5; TRBD1 is a possible D gene (5 bases). The germline V gene encodes CDR1 SSHAT and CDR2 FNYEAQ (reference sequence). The CDR3 sequence is 13 residues long. V was pared by 2 bases and J by 5 bases, with 9 bases between. The CDR3: CASSLSRVETQYF. DNA of the CDR3: TGTGCCAGCAGCTTAAGCAGGGTGGAGACCCAGTACTTC.

The chain uses TRBV19 and TRBJ1-1; no firm D call. V lost 1 base, J lost 0 bases, and 12 bases lay in between. This CDR3 spans 16 amino acids. Germline-derived CDR1 and CDR2 are LNHDA and SQIVND (reference sequence). CDR3 protein: CASSIAAVNMNTEAFF. Here the CDR3 DNA reads TGTGCCAGTAGTATAGCCGCAGTGAATATGAACACTGAAGCTTTCTTT. Based on the CDR3 plus reference TRBV19 and TRBJ1-1, the full variable domain is DGGITQSPKYLFRKEGQNVTLSCEQNLNHDAMYWYRQDPGQGLRLIYYSQIVNDFQKGDIAEGYSVSREKKESFPLTVTSAQKNPTAFYLCASSIAAVNMNTEAFFGQGTRLTVV.

CDR3: CASSPPQGPNEKLFF. CDR3 bases: TGTGCCAGCAGCCCCCCGCAGGGGCCTAATGAAAAACTGTTTTTT. V is TRBV16 and J is TRBJ1-4; maybe TRBD1 (6 bases). CDR3 length equals 15 residues. Germline-derived CDR1 and CDR2 are KGHSY and FQNENV. V lost 4 bases, J lost 3 bases, and 12 bases lay in between.

To note about this clone: The sample holds other DNA sequences that translate to the same CDR3. V is TRBV28 and J is TRBJ1-2; D call uncertain. From germline, CDR1 is MDHEN and CDR2 SYDVKM. Trimming cost V 4 bases and J 4 bases, with 1 base left between them. This CDR3 contains 10 residues. CDR3 sequence (DNA): TGTGCCAGCAGTTCCTATGGCTACACCTTC. Amino acids: CASSSYGYTF.

The chain is built from TRBV7-9 and TRBJ1-1, with TRBD1 as a possible D gene (6 bases). V dropped 5 bases and J dropped 4 bases, with 17 bases sitting between them. Germline V gene sequence: CDR1 SEHNR, CDR2 FQNEAQ (reference sequence). The CDR3 loop spans 15 amino acids. CDR3 bases: TGTGCCAGCAGCCAATCAGGGGTCCATGCCACTGAAGCTTTCTTT. Translation: CASSQSGVHATEAFF.

This clone was seen many times. This chain links TRBV19 with TRBJ2-7; D possibly corresponds to TRBD2 (6 bases). V lost 3 bases, J lost 5 bases, and 14 bases lay in between. Germline V CDR1 and CDR2: LNHDA, SQIVND (reference sequence). The CDR3 contains 14 residues. In nucleotides, the CDR3 is TGTGCCAGTAGTATGCTCGGGAGCCGGGACGAGCAGTACTTC. Translation: CASSMLGSRDEQYF.

This sequence joins TRBV6-1 and TRBJ1-2, with TRBD1 matching over 11 bases. Germline V gene sequence: CDR1 MNHNS, CDR2 SASEGT. J gave up 3 bases and V 4 bases, and 4 bases lay outside the gene matches. This CDR3 comprises 15 residues. The CDR3 sequence is CASSGGQGADYGYTF. The CDR3 bases are TGTGCCAGCAGTGGTGGACAGGGGGCGGACTATGGCTACACCTTC.

V and J are TRBV28 and TRBJ2-7; D is possibly TRBD1 (6 bases). CDR1 MDHEN and CDR2 SYDVKM come from the germline V gene. This CDR3 has 13 residues. V lost 8 bases and J lost 6, with 17 bases in between. CDR3 in amino acids: CASLTGNDGEQYF. Written as DNA, the CDR3 is TGTGCCAGCTTAACAGGGAATGACGGCGAGCAGTACTTC.

This chain links TRBV5-6 with TRBJ2-5; D tentatively fits TRBD1 or TRBD2 (7 bases each). CDR3 length equals 14 residues. CDR1 is SGHDT, CDR2 YYEEEE, per germline. Trimming took 5 bases from V and 2 from J, leaving 13 bases between them. CDR3 nucleotides: TGTGCCAGCAGGCGTCAGGGGGGGCAAGAGACCCAGTACTTC. Protein sequence: CASRRQGGQETQYF. The complete variable domain, with remaining parts taken from reference TRBV5-6 and TRBJ2-5, reads DAGVTQSPTHLIKTRGQQVTLRCSPKSGHDTVSWYQQALGQGPQFIFQYYEEEERQRGNFPDRFSGHQFPNYSSELNVNALLLGDSALYLCASRRQGGQETQYFGPGTRLLVL.

The chain is built from TRBV5-1 and TRBJ2-5; D is uncertain. CDR3 length equals 13 residues. Trimming shortened V by 6 bases and J by 0 bases, and 9 bases separated the two germline ends. Germline loops: CDR1 SGHRS, CDR2 YFSETQ. Here the CDR3 DNA reads TGCGCCAGCAATTCCGGCAACCAAGAGACCCAGTACTTC. Translated: CASNSGNQETQYF.

This chain connects TRBV7-6 to TRBJ1-5, with D possibly matching TRBD1 (6 bases). CDR3 length equals 19 residues. Between the trimmed V and J ends, which lost 2 bases and 4 bases, there was a span of 24 bases. Germline values: CDR1 SGHVS, CDR2 FNYEAQ. The CDR3 DNA follows: TGTGCCAGCAGCTTATATTCAGGGGCCGGTCGGGGGGCTAATCAGCCCCAGCATTTT. Its protein is CASSLYSGAGRGANQPQHF.

The CDR3 loop is CASSPMVSEIYTGELFF. CDR3 sequence (DNA): TGTGCCAGCAGCCCCATGGTTTCGGAGATTTACACCGGGGAGCTGTTTTTT. The chain recombines TRBV7-6 with TRBJ2-2; no reliable D call. V gave up 5 bases and J gave up 3 bases, with 19 bases separating them. CDR3 length: 17 residues. Germline CDR1 reads SGHVS; CDR2 reads FNYEAQ.

This rearrangement joins TRBV27 to TRBJ2-1; D is unclear. V lost 5 bases and J 10 bases, leaving 18 bases between the germline ends. CDR3 size: 14 residues. The V gene's germline CDR1 is MNHEY and CDR2 SMNVEV (reference sequence). The CDR3 loop is CASSRTAVGSEQFF. CDR3 in DNA: TGTGCCAGCAGTCGAACCGCAGTCGGATCCGAGCAGTTCTTC.